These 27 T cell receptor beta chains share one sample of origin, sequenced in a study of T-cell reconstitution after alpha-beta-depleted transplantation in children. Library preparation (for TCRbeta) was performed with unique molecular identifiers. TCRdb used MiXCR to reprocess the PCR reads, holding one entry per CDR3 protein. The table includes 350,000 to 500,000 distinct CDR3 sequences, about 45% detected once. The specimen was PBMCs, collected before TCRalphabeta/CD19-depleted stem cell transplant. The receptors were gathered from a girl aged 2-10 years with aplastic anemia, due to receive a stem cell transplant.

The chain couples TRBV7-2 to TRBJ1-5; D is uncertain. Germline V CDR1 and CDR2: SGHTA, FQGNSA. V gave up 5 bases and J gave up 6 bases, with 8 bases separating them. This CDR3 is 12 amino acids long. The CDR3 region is CASSRLGQPQHF. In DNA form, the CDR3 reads TGTGCCAGCAGCAGGCTAGGTCAGCCCCAGCATTTT.

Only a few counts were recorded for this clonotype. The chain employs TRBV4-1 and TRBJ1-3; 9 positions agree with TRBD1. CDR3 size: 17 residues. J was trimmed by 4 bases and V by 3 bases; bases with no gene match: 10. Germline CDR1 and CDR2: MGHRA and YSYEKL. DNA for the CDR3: TGCGCCAGCAGCCATCCTTACAGGGGGCTATCAGGAAACACCATATATTTT. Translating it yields CASSHPYRGLSGNTIYF.

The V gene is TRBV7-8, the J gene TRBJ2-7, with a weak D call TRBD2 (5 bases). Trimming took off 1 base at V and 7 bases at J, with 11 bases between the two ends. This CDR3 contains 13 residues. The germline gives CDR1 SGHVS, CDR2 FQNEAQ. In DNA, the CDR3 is TGTGCCAGCAGCTTAGTGGGTGGAGGAGAGCAGTACTTC. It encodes CASSLVGGGEQYF.

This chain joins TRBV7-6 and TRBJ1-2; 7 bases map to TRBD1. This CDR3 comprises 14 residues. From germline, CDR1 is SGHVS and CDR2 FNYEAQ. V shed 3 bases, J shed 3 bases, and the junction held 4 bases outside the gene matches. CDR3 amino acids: CASSLGQKDYGYTF. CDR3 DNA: TGTGCCAGCAGCTTGGGACAGAAGGACTATGGCTACACCTTC. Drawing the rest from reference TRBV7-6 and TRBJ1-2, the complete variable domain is GAGVSQSPRYKVTKRGQDVALRCDPISGHVSLYWYRQALGQGPEFLTYFNYEAQQDKSGLPNDRFSAERPEGSISTLTIQRTEQRDSAMYRCASSLGQKDYGYTFGSGTRLTVV.

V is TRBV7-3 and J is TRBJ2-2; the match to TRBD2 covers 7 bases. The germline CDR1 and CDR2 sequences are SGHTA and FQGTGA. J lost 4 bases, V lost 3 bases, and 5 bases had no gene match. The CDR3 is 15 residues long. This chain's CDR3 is CASSLTSQGTGELFF. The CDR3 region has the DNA TGTGCCAGCAGCTTGACTAGCCAGGGCACCGGGGAGCTGTTTTTT.

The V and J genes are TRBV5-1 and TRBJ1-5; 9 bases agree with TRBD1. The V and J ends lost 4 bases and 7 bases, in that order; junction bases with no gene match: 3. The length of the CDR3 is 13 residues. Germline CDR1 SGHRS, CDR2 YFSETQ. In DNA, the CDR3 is TGCGCCAGCAGCATAACAGGGGGCCAGCCCCAGCATTTT. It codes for CASSITGGQPQHF.

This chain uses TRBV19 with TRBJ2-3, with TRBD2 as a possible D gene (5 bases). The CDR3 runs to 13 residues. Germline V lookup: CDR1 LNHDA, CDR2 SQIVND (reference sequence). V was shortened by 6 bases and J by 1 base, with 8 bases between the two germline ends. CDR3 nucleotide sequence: TGTGCCAGTAGAGCGGACGGCACAGATACGCAGTATTTT. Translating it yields CASRADGTDTQYF.

The CDR3 nucleotides are TGTGCCAGCTCCGAAAGAGGGGGTTCAGAGACCCAGTACTTC. Its translation is CASSERGGSETQYF. This chain connects TRBV25-1 to TRBJ2-5; weak D call: TRBD1 (6 bases). Trimming left V 8 bases short and J 4 bases short, with 17 bases between. Germline V gene data show CDR1 as MGHDK and CDR2 as SYGVNS. This CDR3 region has 14 residues.

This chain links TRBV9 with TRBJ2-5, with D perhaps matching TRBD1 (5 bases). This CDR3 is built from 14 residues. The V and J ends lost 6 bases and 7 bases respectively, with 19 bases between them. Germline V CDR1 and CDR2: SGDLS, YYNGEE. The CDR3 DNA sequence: TGTGCCAGCACTCCGGAAACAGGATGGGGGACCCAGTACTTC. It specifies CASTPETGWGTQYF.

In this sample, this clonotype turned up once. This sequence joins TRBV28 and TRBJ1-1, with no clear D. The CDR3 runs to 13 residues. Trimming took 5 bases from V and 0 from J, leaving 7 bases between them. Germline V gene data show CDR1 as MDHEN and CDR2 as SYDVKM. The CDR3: CASSGSLNTEAFF. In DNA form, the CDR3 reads TGTGCCAGCAGTGGCAGTTTGAACACTGAAGCTTTCTTT.

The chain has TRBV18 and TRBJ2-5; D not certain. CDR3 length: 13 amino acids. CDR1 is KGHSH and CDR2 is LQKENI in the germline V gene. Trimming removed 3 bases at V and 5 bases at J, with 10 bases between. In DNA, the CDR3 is TGTGCCAGCTCACCTCTCCTGGATGAGACCCAGTACTTC. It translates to CASSPLLDETQYF.

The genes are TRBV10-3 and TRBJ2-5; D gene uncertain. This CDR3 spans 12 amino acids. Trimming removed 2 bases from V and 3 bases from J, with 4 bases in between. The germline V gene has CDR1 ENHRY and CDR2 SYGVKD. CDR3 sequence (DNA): TGTGCCATCAGTGAGGGGGAAGAGACCCAGTACTTC. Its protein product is CAISEGEETQYF.

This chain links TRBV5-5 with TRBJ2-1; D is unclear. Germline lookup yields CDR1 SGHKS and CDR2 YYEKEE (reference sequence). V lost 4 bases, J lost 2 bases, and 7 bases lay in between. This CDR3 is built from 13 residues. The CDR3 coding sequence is TGTGCCAGCAGCCCCCCGGCCTACAATGAGCAGTTCTTC. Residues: CASSPPAYNEQFF.

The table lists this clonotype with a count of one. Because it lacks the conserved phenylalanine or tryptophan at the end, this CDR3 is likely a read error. CDR3 coding DNA: TGCGCCAGCAGCTTGGGGGGCTCCAGCACCTACGAGCAGTACATC. This encodes CASSLGGSSTYEQYI. The chain combines TRBV5-1 with TRBJ2-7; a possible D gene is TRBD1 (5 bases). With 0 bases removed from V and 2 bases from J, the gap between germline ends came to 12 bases. CDR3 size: 15 residues. Germline loops: CDR1 SGHRS, CDR2 YFSETQ.

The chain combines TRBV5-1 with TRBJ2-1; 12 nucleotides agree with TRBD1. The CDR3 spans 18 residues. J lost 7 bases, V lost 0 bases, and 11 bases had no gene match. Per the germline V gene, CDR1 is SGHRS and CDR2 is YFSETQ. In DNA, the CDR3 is TGCGCCAGCAGCTTGGAAGAGTTAGGGGACAGGGGGCGGAATGAGCAGTTCTTC. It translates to CASSLEELGDRGRNEQFF.

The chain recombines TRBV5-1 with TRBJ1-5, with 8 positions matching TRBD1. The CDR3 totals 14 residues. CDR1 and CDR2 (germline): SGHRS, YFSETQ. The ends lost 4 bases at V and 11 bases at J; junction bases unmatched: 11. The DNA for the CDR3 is TGCGCCAGCAGCGAAGGACAGGGAGGGGGAGCCCAGCATTTT. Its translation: CASSEGQGGGAQHF. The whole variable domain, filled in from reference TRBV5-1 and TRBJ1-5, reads KAGVTQTPRYLIKTRGQQVTLSCSPISGHRSVSWYQQTPGQGLQFLFEYFSETQRNKGNFPGRFSGRQFSNSRSEMNVSTLELGDSALYLCASSEGQGGGAQHFGDGTRLSIL.

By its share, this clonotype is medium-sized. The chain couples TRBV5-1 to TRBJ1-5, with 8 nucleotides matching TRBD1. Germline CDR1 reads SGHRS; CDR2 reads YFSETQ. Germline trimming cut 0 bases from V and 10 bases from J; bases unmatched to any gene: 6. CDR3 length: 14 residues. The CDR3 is CASSLDQGAGPQHF. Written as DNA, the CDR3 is TGCGCCAGCAGCTTGGACCAGGGGGCAGGTCCCCAGCATTTT.

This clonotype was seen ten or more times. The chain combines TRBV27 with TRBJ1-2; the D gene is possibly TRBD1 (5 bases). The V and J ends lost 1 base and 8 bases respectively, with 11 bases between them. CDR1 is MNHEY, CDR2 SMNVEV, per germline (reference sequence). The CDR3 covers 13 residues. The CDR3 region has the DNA TGTGCCAGCAGTTTATACGGGGCTTCGGGCTACACCTTC. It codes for CASSLYGASGYTF.

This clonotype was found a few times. CDR3 protein: CSVESGEKLFF. CDR3 coding DNA: TGCAGTGTTGAGAGTGGAGAAAAACTGTTTTTT. This chain uses TRBV20-1 with TRBJ1-4, with D unclear. Germline CDR1 DFQATT, CDR2 SNEGSKA (reference sequence). The CDR3 contains 11 residues. The V end was cut by 7 bases, the J end by 8 bases, with 11 bases between.

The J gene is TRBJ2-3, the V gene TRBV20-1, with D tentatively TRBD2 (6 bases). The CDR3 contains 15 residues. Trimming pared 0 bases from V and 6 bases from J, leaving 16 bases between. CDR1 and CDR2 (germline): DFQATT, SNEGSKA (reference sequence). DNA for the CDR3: TGCAGTGCTAGAGATAACGGGGCGGCGGGGGATACGCAGTATTTT. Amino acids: CSARDNGAAGDTQYF.

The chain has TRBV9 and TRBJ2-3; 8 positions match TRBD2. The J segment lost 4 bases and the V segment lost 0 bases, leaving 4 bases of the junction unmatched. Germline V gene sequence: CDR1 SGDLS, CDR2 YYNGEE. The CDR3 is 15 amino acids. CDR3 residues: CASSVDGRAPDTQYF. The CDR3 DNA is TGTGCCAGCAGCGTAGACGGGAGGGCCCCAGATACGCAGTATTTT. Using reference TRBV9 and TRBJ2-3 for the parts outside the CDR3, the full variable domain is DSGVTQTPKHLITATGQRVTLRCSPRSGDLSVYWYQQSLDQGLQFLIQYYNGEERAKGNILERFSAQQFPDLHSELNLSSLELGDSALYFCASSVDGRAPDTQYFGPGTRLTVL.

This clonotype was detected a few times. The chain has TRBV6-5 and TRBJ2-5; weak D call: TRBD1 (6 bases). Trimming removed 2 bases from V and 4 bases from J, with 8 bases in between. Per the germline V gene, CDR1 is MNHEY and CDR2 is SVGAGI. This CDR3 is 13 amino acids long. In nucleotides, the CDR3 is TGTGCCAGCAGTTACGGGGGCCGAGAGACCCAGTACTTC. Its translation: CASSYGGRETQYF.

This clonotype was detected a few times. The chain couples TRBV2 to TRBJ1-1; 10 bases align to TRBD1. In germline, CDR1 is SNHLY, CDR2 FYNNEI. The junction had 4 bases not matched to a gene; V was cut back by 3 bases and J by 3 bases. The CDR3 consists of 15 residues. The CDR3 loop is CASSDLGQGDTEAFF. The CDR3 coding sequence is TGTGCCAGCAGTGATCTAGGACAGGGGGACACTGAAGCTTTCTTT.

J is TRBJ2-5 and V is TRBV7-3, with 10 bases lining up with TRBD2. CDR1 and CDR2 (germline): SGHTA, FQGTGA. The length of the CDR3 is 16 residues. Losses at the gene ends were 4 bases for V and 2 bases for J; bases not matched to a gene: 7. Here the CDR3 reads CASSSGGAGGQETQYF. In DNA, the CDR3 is TGTGCCAGCAGCTCGGGCGGAGCGGGGGGGCAAGAGACCCAGTACTTC.

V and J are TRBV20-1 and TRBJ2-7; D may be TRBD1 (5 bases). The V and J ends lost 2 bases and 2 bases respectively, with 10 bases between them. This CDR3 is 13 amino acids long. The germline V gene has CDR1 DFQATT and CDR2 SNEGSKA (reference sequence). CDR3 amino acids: CSARSSRAYEQYF. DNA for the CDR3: TGCAGTGCTAGAAGCTCCAGGGCCTACGAGCAGTACTTC.

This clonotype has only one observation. The CDR3: CASSFSRSEQYF. CDR3 nucleotides: TGTGCCAGCAGCTTCAGCCGGAGCGAGCAGTACTTC. The chain uses TRBV3-1 and TRBJ2-7; D is unresolved. Trimming took off 5 bases at V and 6 bases at J, with 11 bases between the two ends. The CDR3 runs 12 residues. Germline CDR1 reads LGHDT; CDR2 reads YNNKEL (reference sequence).

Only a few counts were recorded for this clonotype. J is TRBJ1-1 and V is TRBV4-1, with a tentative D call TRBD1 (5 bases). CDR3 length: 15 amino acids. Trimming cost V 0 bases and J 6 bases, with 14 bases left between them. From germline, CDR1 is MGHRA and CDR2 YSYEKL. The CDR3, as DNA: TGCGCCAGCAGCCAAGATCGAGGGGTGGGGGCTGAAGCTTTCTTT. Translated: CASSQDRGVGAEAFF.